These 20 T cell receptor beta chains were sequenced from one sample in a study of OX40 agonist ivuxolimab in advanced cancers. Assay used: immunoSEQ multiplex PCR; TCRdb lists only in-frame clones, some missing. Of roughly 56,000 clones listed, around 85% are singletons. Sequenced material: CD4+ or CD8+ T cells sorted from blood, taken in a trial of the OX40 agonist ivuxolimab. Source of these receptors: an adult with an advanced solid tumor such as melanoma, head and neck, liver or kidney cancer.

The CDR3 DNA follows: TGTGCCAGCAGCTTACGGGGGCCTAGCACAGATACGCAGTATTTT. Translating gives CASSLRGPSTDTQYF. The chain has TRBV7-9 and TRBJ2-3; the D call may be TRBD1 or TRBD2 (6 bases each). The V end was cut by 2 bases, the J end by 0 bases, with 9 bases between. The CDR3 totals 15 residues. Germline V gene lookup returns CDR1 SEHNR and CDR2 FQNEAQ (reference sequence).

The V call is TRBV5-1, the J call TRBJ1-2; D is perhaps TRBD1 (6 bases). The CDR3 has 14 amino acids. Germline CDR1 SGHRS, CDR2 YFSETQ. Trimming pared 2 bases from V and 4 bases from J, leaving 12 bases between. The CDR3 loop reads CASSLGGAGYGYTF. In DNA, the CDR3 is TGCGCCAGCAGCTTAGGGGGGGCCGGCTATGGCTACACCTTC.

The V gene is TRBV28, the J gene TRBJ2-3; D not resolved. V lost 6 bases and J 1 base, leaving 14 bases between the germline ends. Germline CDR1 reads MDHEN; CDR2 reads SYDVKM. The CDR3 runs to 15 residues. The DNA for the CDR3 is TGTGCCAGCAGGCCTGGAAACTCCGGCACAGATACGCAGTATTTT. Residues: CASRPGNSGTDTQYF.

This clone has a single count. The chain is built from TRBV4-2 and TRBJ2-3, with 16 bases fitting TRBD2. CDR3 length equals 15 residues. V was clipped by 4 bases and J by 10 bases; unmatched bases: 5. Germline lookup yields CDR1 LGHNA and CDR2 YNFKEQ. Here the CDR3 reads CASSPGTSGGGPQYF. The CDR3, as DNA: TGTGCCAGCAGCCCGGGGACTAGCGGGGGGGGCCCGCAGTATTTT.

The V gene is TRBV23-1, the J gene TRBJ2-3, with D possibly TRBD1 on 6 matching bases. TRBV23-1 is an ORF, and what it does is uncertain. Trimming removed 2 bases at V and 2 bases at J, with 20 bases between. The CDR3 consists of 18 residues. In DNA, the CDR3 is TGCGCCAGCAGTCAACCGTCCCCCCCAGTGGGGGCCACAGATACGCAGTATTTT. It yields the protein CASSQPSPPVGATDTQYF.

The genes are TRBV7-9 and TRBJ2-7; possibly TRBD2 for D (6 bases). With 5 bases removed from V and 2 bases from J, the gap between germline ends came to 19 bases. The CDR3 is 16 residues long. The germline V gene has CDR1 SEHNR and CDR2 FQNEAQ (reference sequence). Written as DNA, the CDR3 is TGTGCCAGCAGCCCTCGGGGGACCGGGGGTGCCTACGAGCAGTACTTC. Residues: CASSPRGTGGAYEQYF.

The table lists this clone with a few counts. The V and J genes are TRBV5-8 and TRBJ1-2, with D possibly matching TRBD1 (6 bases). The CDR3 totals 14 residues. The ends were cut back, 4 bases at V and 0 bases at J, with 10 bases in the middle. CDR1 is SGHTS and CDR2 is YDEGEE in the germline V gene. The CDR3 DNA reads TGTGCCAGCAGCAGAGGACAGTCTAACTATGGCTACACCTTC. Translation: CASSRGQSNYGYTF. Supplemented by reference TRBV5-8 and TRBJ1-2, the full variable domain reads EAGVTQSPTHLIKTRGQQATLRCSPISGHTSVYWYQQALGLGLQFLLWYDEGEERNRGNFPPRFSGRQFPNYSSELNVNALELEDSALYLCASSRGQSNYGYTFGSGTRLTVV.

This clone occurred once. V gene TRBV10-1 combines with J gene TRBJ2-7; maybe TRBD2 (5 bases). The CDR3 covers 18 residues. The V and J ends lost 0 bases and 7 bases respectively, with 25 bases between them. Germline CDR1 and CDR2: WNHNN and SYGVQD (reference sequence). The CDR3 protein is CASSESKRYQNWTEEQYF. The CDR3 nucleotides read TGCGCCAGCAGTGAGTCGAAAAGGTACCAGAACTGGACTGAAGAGCAGTACTTC.

The genes are TRBV11-2 and TRBJ2-5; possibly TRBD2 for D (6 bases). Deletions cut 3 bases from V and 5 bases from J, with 13 bases between. CDR3 length: 14 residues. Germline lookup yields CDR1 SGHAT and CDR2 FQNNGV. The CDR3 region is CASSFTSGRETQYF. For the CDR3, the DNA is TGTGCCAGCAGCTTCACGTCAGGGAGGGAGACCCAGTACTTC.

This chain links TRBV5-1 with TRBJ1-2; D not resolved. CDR1 and CDR2 from the germline V gene are SGHRS and YFSETQ. The CDR3 totals 14 residues. V lost 0 bases, J lost 4 bases, and 10 bases lay in between. Written as DNA, the CDR3 is TGCGCCAGCAGCTTGGATGTGGAGGTCTATGGCTACACCTTC. Its translation: CASSLDVEVYGYTF.

J is TRBJ2-1 and V is TRBV7-3; D is possibly TRBD1 (6 bases). V gave up 0 bases and J gave up 2 bases, with 11 bases separating them. CDR1 is SGHTA and CDR2 is FQGTGA in the germline V gene. The CDR3 is 16 residues long. The CDR3 DNA sequence: TGTGCCAGCAGCTTAACAGGGGGAGCGACCTACAATGAGCAGTTCTTC. This gives the protein CASSLTGGATYNEQFF.

The chain recombines TRBV10-3 with TRBJ1-4; maybe TRBD1 (6 bases). The CDR3 has 19 residues. CDR1 ENHRY and CDR2 SYGVKD come from the germline V gene. The V and J ends lost 10 bases and 7 bases respectively, with 34 bases between them. The CDR3, as DNA: TGTGCCACCGGTACCTTTGGCCAGATAAACAGGGAAGGGAGTGAAAAACTGTTTTTT. Translation: CATGTFGQINREGSEKLFF.

The chain employs TRBV5-4 and TRBJ2-7; no clear D. Germline V gene sequence: CDR1 SGHNT, CDR2 YYREEE (reference sequence). The CDR3 runs to 15 residues. Deletions cut 0 bases from V and 0 bases from J, with 10 bases between. CDR3: CASSLAAHSSYEQYF. The CDR3 coding sequence is TGTGCCAGCAGCTTGGCGGCACATAGCTCCTACGAGCAGTACTTC.

This chain links TRBV5-6 with TRBJ2-3, with TRBD1 matching over 9 bases. The CDR3 spans 15 residues. The ends lost 4 bases at V and 4 bases at J; junction bases unmatched: 7. Germline lookup yields CDR1 SGHDT and CDR2 YYEEEE. CDR3 DNA sequence: TGTGCCAGCAGCGACGGGACAGGGTGGGCAGATACGCAGTATTTT. Protein: CASSDGTGWADTQYF.

V is TRBV27 and J is TRBJ2-1; D possibly corresponds to TRBD2 (6 bases). CDR1 is MNHEY, CDR2 SMNVEV, per germline (reference sequence). Trimming left V 0 bases short and J 7 bases short, with 19 bases between. The CDR3 extends over 17 amino acids. The chain's CDR3 is CASSLSGLAGWANEQFF. The CDR3, as DNA: TGTGCCAGCAGTTTATCGGGTCTCGCGGGATGGGCGAATGAGCAGTTCTTC.

The V gene is TRBV25-1, the J gene TRBJ2-1; D may be TRBD1 (6 bases). The V gene's germline CDR1 is MGHDK and CDR2 SYGVNS. The CDR3 loop spans 14 amino acids. V lost 4 bases and J lost 10, with 17 bases in between. The CDR3 region is CASSGRQAFMEQFF. The CDR3, as DNA: TGTGCCAGCAGTGGCAGACAGGCGTTCATGGAGCAGTTCTTC.

V gene TRBV6-5 combines with J gene TRBJ2-2; TRBD2 might be the D (6 bases). This CDR3 is built from 15 residues. Germline assignment: CDR1 MNHEY and CDR2 SVGAGI. Trimming removed 2 bases at V and 7 bases at J, with 14 bases between. The CDR3 is CASSYRFGGIGELFF. In nucleotides, the CDR3 is TGTGCCAGCAGTTACAGATTTGGGGGGATCGGGGAGCTGTTTTTT.

The chain joins TRBV6-1 to TRBJ1-5; no firm D call. V was pared by 7 bases and J by 4 bases, with 8 bases between. In germline, CDR1 is MNHNS, CDR2 SASEGT. The CDR3 has 12 residues. CDR3 region: CASMGQNQPQHF. The CDR3 DNA sequence: TGTGCCAGCATGGGTCAAAATCAGCCCCAGCATTTT.

The chain combines TRBV19 with TRBJ2-1, with TRBD2 as a possible D gene (5 bases). The CDR3 contains 15 residues. In germline, CDR1 is LNHDA, CDR2 SQIVND (reference sequence). V lost 0 bases to trimming and J lost 9 bases, with 15 bases between them. CDR3 loop: CASSIDIAPGGEQFF. CDR3 coding DNA: TGTGCCAGTAGTATAGACATAGCGCCCGGCGGTGAGCAGTTCTTC.

The gene calls are TRBV5-4 and TRBJ2-7; possible D gene TRBD1, 6 bases. V was clipped by 5 bases and J by 2 bases, with 11 bases between them. This CDR3 has 13 amino acids. CDR1 is SGHNT, CDR2 YYREEE, per germline (reference sequence). CDR3 nucleotides: TGTGCCAGCAGGTCACAGGGTCCCTACGAGCAGTACTTC. It yields the protein CASRSQGPYEQYF.